Presented here are 8 T cell receptor beta chains from one specimen sequenced in a study of PD-1 blockade in classical Hodgkin lymphoma. Every single patient, without exception, relapsed after autologous stem cell transplantation, and brentuximab vedotin exposure varied. Libraries were prepared by immunoSEQ multiplex PCR; TCRdb keeps only in-frame clonotypes and omits some of them. The sample consists of some 96,000 clones, over 80% of them appearing once. Source: peripheral blood mononuclear cells (PBMCs), taken at baseline. Receptors were obtained from a human donor with classical Hodgkin lymphoma.

This clone has more than one count but fewer than ten. The genes are TRBV9 and TRBJ2-5; no reliable D call. The CDR3 spans 12 residues. Germline V gene data show CDR1 as SGDLS and CDR2 as YYNGEE. Trimming took off 4 bases at V and 2 bases at J, with 6 bases between the two ends. The CDR3 DNA reads TGTGCCAGCAGCCGAAATCAAGAGACCCAGTACTTC. Translation: CASSRNQETQYF.

V is TRBV5-3 and J is TRBJ2-7; no clear D. TRBV5-3 has ORF status, its function being uncertain. The germline V and J ends were trimmed by 0 bases and 2 bases, with 15 bases remaining between them. The CDR3 is 16 residues long. The CDR3: CARSLVHGALTYEQYF. As DNA, the CDR3 is TGTGCCAGAAGCTTGGTTCACGGTGCGCTTACCTACGAGCAGTACTTC.

This chain links TRBV28 with TRBJ2-3; unclear D gene. CDR1 is MDHEN, CDR2 SYDVKM, per germline. V lost 5 bases to trimming and J lost 9 bases, with 15 bases between them. CDR3 size: 13 residues. CDR3 amino acids: CASSISMTGTQYF. The CDR3 region has the DNA TGTGCCAGCAGTATCTCAATGACGGGCACGCAGTATTTT.

This clone was detected a few times. The rearrangement uses TRBV28 and TRBJ2-3, with TRBD2 matching over 7 bases. This CDR3 is 16 amino acids long. From germline, CDR1 is MDHEN and CDR2 SYDVKM. The V segment lost 8 bases and the J segment 6 bases; nucleotides outside the gene matches: 17. CDR3 region: CASPPRRERGMDTQYF. CDR3 coding DNA: TGTGCCAGCCCCCCCCGGCGGGAGAGGGGTATGGATACGCAGTATTTT.

The V and J genes are TRBV19 and TRBJ2-7; 7 bases map to TRBD2. Trimming removed 7 bases from V and 3 bases from J; junction bases left unmatched: 3. This CDR3 region has 12 residues. From germline, CDR1 is LNHDA and CDR2 SQIVND (reference sequence). The chain's CDR3 is CASKGTNYEQYF. The CDR3 DNA reads as TGTGCCAGTAAGGGGACTAACTACGAGCAGTACTTC.

This sequence joins TRBV7-3 and TRBJ1-2; the match to TRBD1 covers 9 bases. This CDR3 region has 15 residues. Germline V gene data show CDR1 as SGHTA and CDR2 as FQGTGA. V shed 5 bases and J 7 bases; nucleotides not matched to a gene: 11. This chain's CDR3 is CASSVSGTGISGYTF. The CDR3 bases are TGTGCCAGCAGCGTATCCGGGACAGGGATAAGTGGCTACACCTTC.

The CDR3 DNA follows: TGTGCCAGCAGGATGACAGCTGTGAAGCCCCAGCATTTT. As protein: CASRMTAVKPQHF. This chain connects TRBV25-1 to TRBJ1-5; possible D gene TRBD1, 5 bases. Germline CDR1 reads MGHDK; CDR2 reads SYGVNS. V was shortened by 6 bases and J by 8 bases, with 14 bases between the two germline ends. The CDR3 has 13 amino acids.

The chain is built from TRBV19 and TRBJ2-6, with 10 positions matching TRBD1. CDR3 length: 15 residues. Germline CDR1 and CDR2: LNHDA and SQIVND (reference sequence). V dropped 11 bases and J dropped 8; count of bases not matched to a gene: 12. CDR3 loop: CAAQPRDRGSNVLTF. The CDR3 nucleotides read TGTGCCGCGCAACCACGGGACAGGGGATCCAACGTCCTGACTTTC.